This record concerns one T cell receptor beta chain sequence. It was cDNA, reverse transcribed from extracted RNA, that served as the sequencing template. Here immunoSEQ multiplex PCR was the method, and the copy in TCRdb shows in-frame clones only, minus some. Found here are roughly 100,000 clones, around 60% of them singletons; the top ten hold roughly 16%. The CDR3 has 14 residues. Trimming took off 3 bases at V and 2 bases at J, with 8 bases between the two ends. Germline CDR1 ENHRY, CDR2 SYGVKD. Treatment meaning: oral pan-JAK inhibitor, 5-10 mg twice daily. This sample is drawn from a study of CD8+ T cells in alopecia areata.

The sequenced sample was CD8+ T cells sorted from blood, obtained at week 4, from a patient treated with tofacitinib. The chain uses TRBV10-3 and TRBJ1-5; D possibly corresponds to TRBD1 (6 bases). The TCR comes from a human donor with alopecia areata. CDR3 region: CAISDRGGNQPQHF. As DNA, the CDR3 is TGTGCCATCAGTGACAGGGGAGGCAATCAGCCCCAGCATTTT.